These 13 T cell receptor beta chains share one sample of origin, sequenced in a study of T cells after yellow fever vaccination. From the 5' RACE reads, TCRdb called clonotypes with MiXCR, one entry per CDR3 protein. The sample yields some 340,000 distinct CDR3 sequences, approximately 12% seen once. The sample in question was CD4+ T cells sorted from PBMCs, obtained 45 days after the yellow fever booster vaccination. The receptors shown here come from a man aged 18 to 29 who received the YFV17D yellow fever vaccine.

This chain links TRBV4-3 with TRBJ1-1; perhaps TRBD1 as D (5 bases). This CDR3 region has 15 residues. V was shortened by 1 base and J by 0 bases, with 9 bases between the two germline ends. The germline CDR1 and CDR2 sequences are LGHNA and YSLEER. The CDR3 loop reads CASSQGTLLNTEAFF. CDR3 nucleotides: TGCGCCAGCAGCCAAGGGACATTGCTGAACACTGAAGCTTTCTTT.

The chain carries TRBV9 and TRBJ2-1; perhaps TRBD2 as D (6 bases). The CDR3 has 14 residues. Trimming left V 4 bases short and J 4 bases short, with 12 bases between. CDR1 SGDLS and CDR2 YYNGEE come from the germline V gene. In DNA, the CDR3 is TGTGCCAGCAGCCCCGACGGGGGTTACAATGAGCAGTTCTTC. It codes for CASSPDGGYNEQFF.

This clonotype occurred a few times. V gene TRBV4-1 combines with J gene TRBJ1-2; 11 positions agree with TRBD1. CDR1 and CDR2 from the germline V gene are MGHRA and YSYEKL. This CDR3 contains 16 residues. V lost 4 bases, J lost 6 bases, and 10 bases stayed unmatched. The CDR3: CASSLQTGTGGHGYTF. The CDR3, as DNA: TGCGCCAGCAGCCTCCAAACCGGGACAGGGGGGCATGGCTACACCTTC.

This clonotype has only a few counts. The chain employs TRBV5-1 and TRBJ2-5, with TRBD2 matching over 9 bases. The trim removed 3 bases at V and 2 bases at J, leaving 5 bases unmatched. The V gene's germline CDR1 is SGHRS and CDR2 YFSETQ. The CDR3 totals 15 residues. Written as DNA, the CDR3 is TGCGCCAGCAGCTATACAGCGGGGGGACAAGAGACCCAGTACTTC. This translates into CASSYTAGGQETQYF.

The rearrangement links TRBV9 to TRBJ2-3; 14 bases map to TRBD2. Looked up from germline, CDR1 is SGDLS and CDR2 is YYNGEE. The CDR3 has 15 amino acids. The ends lost 4 bases at V and 7 bases at J; junction bases unmatched: 5. DNA for the CDR3: TGTGCCAGCAGCCAGGGGACTAGCGGGGGAAATACGCAGTATTTT. It yields the protein CASSQGTSGGNTQYF.

This clonotype came up many times. The J gene is TRBJ1-4, the V gene TRBV7-2; D is possibly TRBD1 (6 bases). Trimming pared 4 bases from V and 12 bases from J, leaving 15 bases between. CDR1 is SGHTA and CDR2 is FQGNSA in the germline V gene. This CDR3 contains 13 residues. The CDR3 DNA reads TGTGCCAGCAGCTCGACAACAGGGACGGAACTGTTTTTT. Amino acids: CASSSTTGTELFF.

Ten or more counts support this clonotype. The rearrangement uses TRBV7-6 and TRBJ2-5; TRBD1 matches at 7 bases. This CDR3 spans 15 amino acids. Germline-derived CDR1 and CDR2 are SGHVS and FNYEAQ. With V trimmed by 0 bases and J by 7 bases, 8 bases remained unmatched. The CDR3, as DNA: TGTGCCAGCAGCTTAGCGAGAGGGGGCGCGGGGACCCAGTACTTC. Translating gives CASSLARGGAGTQYF.

The chain couples TRBV7-9 to TRBJ1-3; D might be TRBD1 (6 bases). This CDR3 is built from 17 residues. Trimming removed 7 bases at V and 0 bases at J, with 19 bases between. In germline, CDR1 is SEHNR, CDR2 FQNEAQ (reference sequence). For the CDR3, the DNA is TGTGCCAGCACCCGCACCAGGGGCCTTAGCTCTGGAAACACCATATATTTT. Translating it yields CASTRTRGLSSGNTIYF.

This clonotype has at least ten counts. The V call is TRBV28, the J call TRBJ2-7, with 7 bases matching TRBD1. Unmatched junction bases numbered 8, after V lost 3 bases and J lost 3 bases. Germline V gene lookup returns CDR1 MDHEN and CDR2 SYDVKM. The CDR3 has 15 amino acids. CDR3 protein: CASSFPGGFHYEQYF. In DNA form, the CDR3 reads TGTGCCAGCAGTTTCCCAGGGGGTTTCCACTACGAGCAGTACTTC.

This clonotype occurred many times. This sequence joins TRBV7-3 and TRBJ2-3; possible D gene TRBD2, 6 bases. CDR1 is SGHTA, CDR2 FQGTGA, per germline. The CDR3 runs to 16 residues. The ends were cut back, 5 bases at V and 4 bases at J, with 19 bases in the middle. CDR3 in amino acids: CASSPHPGLQADTQYF. The CDR3 DNA reads TGTGCCAGCAGCCCCCACCCGGGACTGCAAGCAGATACGCAGTATTTT.

This clonotype has a handful of counts. The chain has TRBV2 and TRBJ2-5; D is possibly TRBD2 (5 bases). The CDR3 totals 15 residues. CDR1 is SNHLY, CDR2 FYNNEI, per germline. The V end lost 0 bases, the J end lost 4 bases, and 12 bases lay between the germline ends. CDR3 DNA sequence: TGTGCCAGCAGTGAAGCGCTGTGGGAGCGAGAGACCCAGTACTTC. As protein: CASSEALWERETQYF.

The chain has TRBV7-8 and TRBJ1-1; 7 bases align to TRBD1. Germline V gene lookup returns CDR1 SGHVS and CDR2 FQNEAQ. The CDR3 length is 16 residues. J gave up 2 bases and V 4 bases, and 10 bases lay outside the gene matches. CDR3 DNA: TGTGCCAGCAGCTCCCGGGGGACAGTTCTAAACACTGAAGCTTTCTTT. Translated, it gives CASSSRGTVLNTEAFF.

This clonotype was detected a few times. This chain connects TRBV6-2 or TRBV6-3 to TRBJ2-1; 15 bases are a match to TRBD2. CDR3 length: 16 residues. Germline CDR1 is MNHEY and CDR2 is SVGEGT. V shed 2 bases, J shed 11 bases, and the junction held 7 bases outside the gene matches. DNA of the CDR3: TGTGCCAGCAGTTACGAACCGGGACTAGCGGGGGGAAAGCAGTTCTTC. Translating gives CASSYEPGLAGGKQFF.